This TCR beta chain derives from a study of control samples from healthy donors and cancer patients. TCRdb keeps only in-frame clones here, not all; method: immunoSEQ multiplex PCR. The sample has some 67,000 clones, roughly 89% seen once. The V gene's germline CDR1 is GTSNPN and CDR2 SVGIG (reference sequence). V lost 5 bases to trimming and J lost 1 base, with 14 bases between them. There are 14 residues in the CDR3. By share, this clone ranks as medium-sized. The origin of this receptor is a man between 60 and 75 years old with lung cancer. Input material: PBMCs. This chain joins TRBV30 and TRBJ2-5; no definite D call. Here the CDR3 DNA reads TGTGCCTGGGGTGAAAGCGAGGCCCAAGAGACCCAGTACTTC. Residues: CAWGESEAQETQYF.